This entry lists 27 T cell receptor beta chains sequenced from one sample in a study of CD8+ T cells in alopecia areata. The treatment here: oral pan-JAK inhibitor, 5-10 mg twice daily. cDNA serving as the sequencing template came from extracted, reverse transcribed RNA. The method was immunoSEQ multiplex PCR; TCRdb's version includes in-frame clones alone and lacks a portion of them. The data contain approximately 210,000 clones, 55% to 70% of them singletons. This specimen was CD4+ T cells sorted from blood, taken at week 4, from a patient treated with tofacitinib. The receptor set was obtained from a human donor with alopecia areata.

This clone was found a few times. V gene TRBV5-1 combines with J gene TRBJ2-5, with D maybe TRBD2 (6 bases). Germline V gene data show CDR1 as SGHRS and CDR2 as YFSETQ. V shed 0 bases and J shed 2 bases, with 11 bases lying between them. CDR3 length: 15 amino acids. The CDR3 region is CASSLARLGQETQYF. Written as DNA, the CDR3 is TGCGCCAGCAGCTTGGCCCGACTAGGACAAGAGACCCAGTACTTC.

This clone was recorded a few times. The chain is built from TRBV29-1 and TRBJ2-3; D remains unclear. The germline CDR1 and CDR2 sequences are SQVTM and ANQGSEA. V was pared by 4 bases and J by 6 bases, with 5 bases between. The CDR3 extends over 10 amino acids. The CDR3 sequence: CSVGDDTQYF. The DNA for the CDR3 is TGCAGCGTTGGCGACGATACGCAGTATTTT.

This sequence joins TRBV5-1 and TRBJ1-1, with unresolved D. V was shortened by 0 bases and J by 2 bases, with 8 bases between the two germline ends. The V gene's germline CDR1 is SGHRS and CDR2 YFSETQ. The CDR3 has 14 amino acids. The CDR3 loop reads CASSLELPNTEAFF. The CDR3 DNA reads TGCGCCAGCAGCTTGGAGCTCCCCAACACTGAAGCTTTCTTT.

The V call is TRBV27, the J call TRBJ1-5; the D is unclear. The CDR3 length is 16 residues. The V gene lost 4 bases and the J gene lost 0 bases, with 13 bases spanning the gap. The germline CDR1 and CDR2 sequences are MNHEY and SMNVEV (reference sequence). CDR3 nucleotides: TGTGCCAGCAGTTCTAGCCCGAGGTATAGCAATCAGCCCCAGCATTTT. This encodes CASSSSPRYSNQPQHF.

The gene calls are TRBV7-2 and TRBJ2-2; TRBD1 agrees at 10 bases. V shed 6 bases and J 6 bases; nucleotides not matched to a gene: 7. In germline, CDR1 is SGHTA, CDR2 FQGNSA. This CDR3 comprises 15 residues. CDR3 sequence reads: CASRRGQGGPGELFF. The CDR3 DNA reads TGTGCCAGCAGGCGTGGACAGGGGGGACCCGGGGAGCTGTTTTTT. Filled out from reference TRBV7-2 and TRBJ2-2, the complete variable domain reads GAGVSQSPSNKVTEKGKDVELRCDPISGHTALYWYRQSLGQGLEFLIYFQGNSAPDKSGLPSDRFSAERTGGSVSTLTIQRTQQEDSAVYLCASRRGQGGPGELFFGEGSRLTVL.

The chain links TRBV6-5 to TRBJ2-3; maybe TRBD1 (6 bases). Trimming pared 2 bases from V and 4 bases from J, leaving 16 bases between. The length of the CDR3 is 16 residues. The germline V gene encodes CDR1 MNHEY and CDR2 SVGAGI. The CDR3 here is CASSYGPGDDSDTQYF. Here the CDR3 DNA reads TGTGCCAGCAGTTACGGGCCAGGGGATGATTCAGATACGCAGTATTTT.

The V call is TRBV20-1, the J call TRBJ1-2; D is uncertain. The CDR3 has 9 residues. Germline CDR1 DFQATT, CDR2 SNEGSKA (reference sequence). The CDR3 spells CSIPHGYTF. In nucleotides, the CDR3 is TGCAGCATTCCCCATGGCTACACCTTC.

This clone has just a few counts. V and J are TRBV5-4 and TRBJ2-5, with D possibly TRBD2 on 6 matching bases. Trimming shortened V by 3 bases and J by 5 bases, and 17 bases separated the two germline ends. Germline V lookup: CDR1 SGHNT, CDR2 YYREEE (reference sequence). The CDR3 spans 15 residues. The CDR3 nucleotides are TGTGCCAGCAGCTCAGGGTTTGAACGGGGGGAGACCCAGTACTTC. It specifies CASSSGFERGETQYF.

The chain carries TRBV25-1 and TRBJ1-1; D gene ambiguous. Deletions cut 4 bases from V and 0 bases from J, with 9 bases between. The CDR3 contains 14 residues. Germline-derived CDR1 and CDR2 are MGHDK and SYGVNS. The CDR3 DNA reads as TGTGCCAGCAGTGCGCGGGGTATGAACACTGAAGCTTTCTTT. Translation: CASSARGMNTEAFF.

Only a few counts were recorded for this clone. The CDR3 DNA reads as TGTGCCAGCAGTTTAGGAGGATGGTATAGTAATTCACCCCTCCACTTT. Encoded protein: CASSLGGWYSNSPLHF. V is TRBV27 and J is TRBJ1-6; D is uncertain. V lost 2 bases and J lost 6, with 14 bases in between. The CDR3 length is 16 residues. CDR1 is MNHEY and CDR2 is SMNVEV in the germline V gene (reference sequence).

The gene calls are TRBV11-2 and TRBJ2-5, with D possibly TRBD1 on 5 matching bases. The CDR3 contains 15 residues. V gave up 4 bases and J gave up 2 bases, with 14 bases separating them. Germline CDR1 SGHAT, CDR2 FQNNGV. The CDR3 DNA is TGTGCCAGCAGCTCCTCCTGGACACAGCAAGAGACCCAGTACTTC. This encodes CASSSSWTQQETQYF.

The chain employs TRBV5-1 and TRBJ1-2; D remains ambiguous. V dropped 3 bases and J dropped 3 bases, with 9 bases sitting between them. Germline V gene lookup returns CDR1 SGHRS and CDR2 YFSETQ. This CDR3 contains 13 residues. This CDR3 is CASSSDGDYGYTF. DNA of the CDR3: TGCGCCAGCAGCTCGGACGGAGACTATGGCTACACCTTC.

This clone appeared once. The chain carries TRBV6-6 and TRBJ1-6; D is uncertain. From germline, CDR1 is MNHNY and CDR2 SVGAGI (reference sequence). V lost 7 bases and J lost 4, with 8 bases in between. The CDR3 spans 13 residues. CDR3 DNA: TGTGCCAGCAATCCGGGGTATAATTCACCCCTCCACTTT. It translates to CASNPGYNSPLHF.

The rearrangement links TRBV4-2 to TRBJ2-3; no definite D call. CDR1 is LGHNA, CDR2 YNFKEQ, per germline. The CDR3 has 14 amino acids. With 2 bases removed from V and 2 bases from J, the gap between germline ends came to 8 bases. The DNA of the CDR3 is TGTGCCAGCAGCCAAAGCCCCGCCACAGATACGCAGTATTTT. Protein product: CASSQSPATDTQYF.

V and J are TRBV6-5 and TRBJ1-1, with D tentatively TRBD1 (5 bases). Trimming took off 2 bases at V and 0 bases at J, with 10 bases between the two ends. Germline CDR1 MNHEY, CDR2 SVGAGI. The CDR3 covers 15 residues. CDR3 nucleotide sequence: TGTGCCAGCAGTTACGGGAAAGGGGTGAACACTGAAGCTTTCTTT. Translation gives CASSYGKGVNTEAFF.

Here the CDR3 reads CASSLTDTQYF. CDR3 nucleotides: TGTGCCAGCAGTCTCACAGATACGCAGTATTTT. The chain couples TRBV27 to TRBJ2-3; D unresolved. Germline V lookup: CDR1 MNHEY, CDR2 SMNVEV (reference sequence). The CDR3 is 11 amino acids. Deletions cut 5 bases from V and 2 bases from J, with 2 bases between.

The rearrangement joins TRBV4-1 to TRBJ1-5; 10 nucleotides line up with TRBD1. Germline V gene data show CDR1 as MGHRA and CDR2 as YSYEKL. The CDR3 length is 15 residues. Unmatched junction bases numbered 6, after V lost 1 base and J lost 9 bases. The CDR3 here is CASSQGQGASRPQHF. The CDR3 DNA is TGCGCCAGCAGCCAAGGACAGGGGGCGAGTCGGCCCCAGCATTTT.

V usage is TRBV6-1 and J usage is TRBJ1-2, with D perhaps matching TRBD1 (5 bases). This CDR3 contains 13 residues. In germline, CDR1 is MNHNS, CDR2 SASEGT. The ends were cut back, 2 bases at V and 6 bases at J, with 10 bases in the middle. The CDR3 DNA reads TGTGCCAGCAGTGAAAGGGGAGAGAATGGCTACACCTTC. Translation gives CASSERGENGYTF.

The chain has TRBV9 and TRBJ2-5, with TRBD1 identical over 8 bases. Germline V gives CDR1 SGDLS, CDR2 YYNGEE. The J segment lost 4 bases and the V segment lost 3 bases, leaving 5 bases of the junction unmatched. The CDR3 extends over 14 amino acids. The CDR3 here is CASSETGAGETQYF. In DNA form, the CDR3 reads TGTGCCAGCAGCGAGACAGGGGCGGGAGAGACCCAGTACTTC.

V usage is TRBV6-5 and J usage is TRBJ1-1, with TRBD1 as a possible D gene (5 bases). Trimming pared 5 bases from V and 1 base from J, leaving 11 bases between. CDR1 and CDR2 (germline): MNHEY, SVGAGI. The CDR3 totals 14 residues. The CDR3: CASSILRGNTEAFF. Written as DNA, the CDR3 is TGTGCCAGCAGTATCCTGAGGGGGAACACTGAAGCTTTCTTT.

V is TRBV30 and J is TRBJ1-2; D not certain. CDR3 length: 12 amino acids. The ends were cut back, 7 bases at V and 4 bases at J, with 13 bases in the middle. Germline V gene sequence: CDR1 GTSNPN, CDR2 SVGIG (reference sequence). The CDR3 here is CASFEVLYGYTF. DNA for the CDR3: TGTGCCTCCTTCGAGGTTCTCTATGGCTACACCTTC. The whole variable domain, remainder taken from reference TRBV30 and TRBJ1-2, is SQTIHQWPATLVQPVGSPLSLECTVEGTSNPNLYWYRQAAGRGLQLLFYSVGIGQISSEVPQNLSASRPQDRQFILSSKKLLLSDSGFYLCASFEVLYGYTFGSGTRLTVV.

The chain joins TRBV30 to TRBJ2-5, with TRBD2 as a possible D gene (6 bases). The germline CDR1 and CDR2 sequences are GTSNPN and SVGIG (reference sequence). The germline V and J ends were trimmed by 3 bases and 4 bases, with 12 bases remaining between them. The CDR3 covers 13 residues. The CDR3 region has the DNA TGTGCCTGGAGCTCGGGGGTGACAGAGACCCAGTACTTC. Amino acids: CAWSSGVTETQYF.

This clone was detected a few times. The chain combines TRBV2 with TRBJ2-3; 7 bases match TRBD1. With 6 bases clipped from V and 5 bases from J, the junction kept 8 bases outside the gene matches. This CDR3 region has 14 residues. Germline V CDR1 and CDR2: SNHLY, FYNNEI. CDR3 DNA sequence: TGTGCCAGCAGGACAGGGAGTCAGGGAGATACGCAGTATTTT. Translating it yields CASRTGSQGDTQYF. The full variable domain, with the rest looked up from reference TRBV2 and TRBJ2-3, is EPEVTQTPSHQVTQMGQEVILRCVPISNHLYFYWYRQILGQKVEFLVSFYNNEISEKSEIFDDQFSVERPDGSNFTLKIRSTKLEDSAMYFCASRTGSQGDTQYFGPGTRLTVL.

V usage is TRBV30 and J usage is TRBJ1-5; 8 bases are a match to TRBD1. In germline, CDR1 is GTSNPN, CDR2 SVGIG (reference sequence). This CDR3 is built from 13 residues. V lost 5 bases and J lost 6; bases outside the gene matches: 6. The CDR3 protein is CAWDRGRSQPQHF. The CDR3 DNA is TGTGCCTGGGACAGGGGTAGGTCTCAGCCCCAGCATTTT.

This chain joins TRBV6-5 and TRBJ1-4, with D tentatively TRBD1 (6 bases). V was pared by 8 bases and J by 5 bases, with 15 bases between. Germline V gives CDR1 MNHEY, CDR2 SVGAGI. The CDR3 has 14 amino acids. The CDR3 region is CASSVRGGNEKLFF. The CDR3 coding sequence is TGTGCCAGCTCCGTCAGGGGAGGGAATGAAAAACTGTTTTTT.

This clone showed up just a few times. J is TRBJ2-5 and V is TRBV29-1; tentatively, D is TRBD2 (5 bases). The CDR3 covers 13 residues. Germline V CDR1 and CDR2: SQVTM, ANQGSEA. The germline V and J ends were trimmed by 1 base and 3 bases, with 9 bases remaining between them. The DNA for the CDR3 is TGCAGCGTTGAAGGGGTCGGGGAAGAGACCCAGTACTTC. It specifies CSVEGVGEETQYF.

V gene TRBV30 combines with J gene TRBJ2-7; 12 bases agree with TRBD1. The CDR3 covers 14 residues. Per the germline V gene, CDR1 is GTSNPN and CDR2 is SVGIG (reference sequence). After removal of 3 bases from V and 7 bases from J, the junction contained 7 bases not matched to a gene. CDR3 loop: CAWSRDRGLQEQYF. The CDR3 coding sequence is TGTGCCTGGAGCCGGGACAGGGGGCTTCAGGAGCAGTACTTC.